This record concerns one T cell receptor (beta chain) sequence. This CDR3 has 13 amino acids. V lost 2 bases, J lost 1 base, and 5 bases lay in between. Germline values: CDR1 SGHAT, CDR2 FQNNGV. These data come from a study of blood T cell repertoires in COVID-19. Turning to the study itself: Whether acute or convalescent, the COVID-19 samples came from the United States, Italy and Spain.

Sequencing used immunoSEQ multiplex PCR; TCRdb keeps in-frame clones, though not all of them. The sample consists of a few hundred thousand clones, approximately 86% of them appearing once. Sequencing was carried out using peripheral blood. V usage is TRBV11-2 and J usage is TRBJ2-5; no definite D call. The clonotype was recovered from a human donor in a cohort sampled during active COVID-19. The CDR3 protein is CASSLQFQETQYF. The DNA for the CDR3 is TGTGCCAGCAGCTTACAGTTCCAAGAGACCCAGTACTTC.